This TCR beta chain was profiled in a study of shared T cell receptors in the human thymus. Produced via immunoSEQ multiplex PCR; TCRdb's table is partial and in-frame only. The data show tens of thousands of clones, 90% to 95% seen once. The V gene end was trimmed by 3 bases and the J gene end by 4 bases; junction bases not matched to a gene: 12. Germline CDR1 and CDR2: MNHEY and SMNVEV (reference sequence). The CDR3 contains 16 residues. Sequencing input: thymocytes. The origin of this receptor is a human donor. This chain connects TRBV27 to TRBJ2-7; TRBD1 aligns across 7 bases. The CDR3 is CASSFGAGGSVYEQYF. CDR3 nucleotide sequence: TGTGCCAGCAGTTTCGGTGCAGGGGGAAGTGTATACGAGCAGTACTTC.